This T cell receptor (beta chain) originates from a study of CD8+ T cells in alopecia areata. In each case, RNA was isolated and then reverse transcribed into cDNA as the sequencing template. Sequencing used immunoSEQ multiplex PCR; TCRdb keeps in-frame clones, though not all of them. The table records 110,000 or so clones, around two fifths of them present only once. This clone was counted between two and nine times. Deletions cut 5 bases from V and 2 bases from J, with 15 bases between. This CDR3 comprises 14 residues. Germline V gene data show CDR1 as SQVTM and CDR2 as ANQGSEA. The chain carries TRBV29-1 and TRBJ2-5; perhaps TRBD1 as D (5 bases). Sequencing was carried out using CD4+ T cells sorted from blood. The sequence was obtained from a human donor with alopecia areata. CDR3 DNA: TGCAGCGTTATTAGAGGACACTTACAAGAGACCCAGTACTTC. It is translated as CSVIRGHLQETQYF.